Presented here are 27 T cell receptor beta chains from one specimen sequenced in a study of T cell responses to AZD1222 COVID-19 vaccine. The assay was immunoSEQ multiplex PCR, and TCRdb's table has in-frame clones only and misses some. The sample holds around 120,000 clones, about 91% seen once. Material: peripheral blood, obtained on day 0 of AZD1222 vaccination. These receptors all come from an adult in good health.

The chain employs TRBV28 and TRBJ2-1, with D possibly TRBD1 on 5 matching bases. Germline V gives CDR1 MDHEN, CDR2 SYDVKM. The CDR3 is 12 amino acids. V lost 6 bases, J lost 9 bases, and 12 bases lay in between. CDR3 coding DNA: TGTGCCAGCAGCCCGGTTAGGGGTGAGCAGTTCTTC. Protein: CASSPVRGEQFF.

This chain joins TRBV2 and TRBJ2-3; D is unclear. This CDR3 is 13 amino acids long. V lost 6 bases and J 4 bases, leaving 11 bases between the germline ends. The germline V gene has CDR1 SNHLY and CDR2 FYNNEI. The CDR3 nucleotides read TGTGCCAGCAGCGCGACGCGGCCAGATACGCAGTATTTT. Its translation is CASSATRPDTQYF. The full variable domain, in which reference TRBV2 and TRBJ2-3 provide the parts outside the CDR3, is EPEVTQTPSHQVTQMGQEVILRCVPISNHLYFYWYRQILGQKVEFLVSFYNNEISEKSEIFDDQFSVERPDGSNFTLKIRSTKLEDSAMYFCASSATRPDTQYFGPGTRLTVL.

This clone was counted once. V usage is TRBV15 and J usage is TRBJ1-4, with 8 bases that match TRBD1. Germline CDR1 reads LNHNV; CDR2 reads YYDKDF (reference sequence). This CDR3 is built from 13 residues. J was trimmed by 7 bases and V by 4 bases; bases with no gene match: 2. The CDR3 reads CATSKDRGEKLFF. The CDR3 DNA follows: TGTGCCACCAGCAAAGACAGGGGTGAAAAACTGTTTTTT.

The chain employs TRBV27 and TRBJ1-5; D unclear. V was pared by 3 bases and J by 1 base, with 7 bases between. Germline V gene data show CDR1 as MNHEY and CDR2 as SMNVEV (reference sequence). The CDR3 loop spans 14 amino acids. The CDR3 nucleotides read TGTGCCAGCAGTTTTGGTCGGAGCAATCAGCCCCAGCATTTT. Translated: CASSFGRSNQPQHF.

The DNA of the CDR3 is TGTGCCAGCAGCCCCCGGGACAGGATCAATCAGCCCCAGCATTTT. Translating it yields CASSPRDRINQPQHF. The rearrangement uses TRBV6-5 and TRBJ1-5; TRBD1 agrees at 8 bases. J gave up 3 bases and V 6 bases, and 7 bases lay outside the gene matches. CDR3 size: 15 residues. Per the germline V gene, CDR1 is MNHEY and CDR2 is SVGAGI.

The V call is TRBV27, the J call TRBJ1-4; D unclear. CDR1 and CDR2 from the germline V gene are MNHEY and SMNVEV (reference sequence). The ends were cut back, 5 bases at V and 5 bases at J, with 12 bases in the middle. The CDR3 extends over 14 amino acids. CDR3 region: CASSHRTGNEKLFF. The DNA of the CDR3 is TGTGCCAGCAGTCATCGGACGGGGAATGAAAAACTGTTTTTT.

The chain couples TRBV5-1 to TRBJ1-2; a weak D match, TRBD1 (6 bases). V was clipped by 3 bases and J by 2 bases, with 8 bases between them. Germline V lookup: CDR1 SGHRS, CDR2 YFSETQ. The length of the CDR3 is 13 residues. CDR3 sequence: CASSSGTNYGYTF. The CDR3, as DNA: TGCGCCAGCAGCTCCGGGACAAACTATGGCTACACCTTC.

The J gene is TRBJ1-2, the V gene TRBV20-1; the D gene is possibly TRBD1 (5 bases). CDR1 DFQATT and CDR2 SNEGSKA come from the germline V gene (reference sequence). This CDR3 is built from 15 residues. Trimming removed 3 bases from V and 2 bases from J, with 16 bases in between. The DNA for the CDR3 is TGCAGTGCTAGTGATCTAAGGGGCTCCAACTATGGCTACACCTTC. Amino acid sequence: CSASDLRGSNYGYTF.

This clone was recorded a few times. V usage is TRBV19 and J usage is TRBJ1-1; D is unresolved. The CDR3 is 15 residues long. The germline CDR1 and CDR2 sequences are LNHDA and SQIVND (reference sequence). Trimming removed 1 base from V and 3 bases from J, with 12 bases in between. CDR3 protein: CASSIVRREDTEAFF. The CDR3 nucleotides read TGTGCCAGTAGTATAGTGAGACGGGAGGACACTGAAGCTTTCTTT.

V and J are TRBV18 and TRBJ1-5; D is possibly TRBD1 (5 bases). The CDR3 is made up of 15 amino acids. CDR1 is KGHSH, CDR2 LQKENI, per germline. The V end was cut by 3 bases, the J end by 4 bases, with 13 bases between. The CDR3 protein is CASSPGTVRNQPQHF. The CDR3 region has the DNA TGTGCCAGCTCACCTGGGACGGTAAGAAATCAGCCCCAGCATTTT.

This clone came up a few times. The chain combines TRBV4-1 with TRBJ1-1; D is unresolved. Germline assignment: CDR1 MGHRA and CDR2 YSYEKL. Trimming pared 0 bases from V and 1 base from J, leaving 12 bases between. This CDR3 is 16 amino acids long. CDR3 in DNA: TGCGCCAGCAGCCAAGAGCCCTTGGCAGGGAACACTGAAGCTTTCTTT. Its translation is CASSQEPLAGNTEAFF.

V is TRBV7-6 and J is TRBJ1-3, with a weak D call TRBD1 (6 bases). The germline V gene encodes CDR1 SGHVS and CDR2 FNYEAQ. V was trimmed by 5 bases and J by 5 bases, leaving 13 bases between them. The CDR3 contains 14 residues. This CDR3 reads CASSQGRGRNTIYF. The CDR3 bases are TGTGCCAGCAGCCAAGGCAGGGGCAGAAACACCATATATTTT.

V and J are TRBV5-1 and TRBJ2-5; D is perhaps TRBD1 (7 bases). V lost 7 bases and J lost 0, with 22 bases in between. The length of the CDR3 is 17 residues. Per the germline V gene, CDR1 is SGHRS and CDR2 is YFSETQ. The CDR3 region is CASADREVAQYQETQYF. The CDR3, as DNA: TGCGCCAGCGCAGACAGGGAGGTAGCCCAGTACCAAGAGACCCAGTACTTC. The full variable domain, in which reference TRBV5-1 and TRBJ2-5 provide the parts outside the CDR3, is KAGVTQTPRYLIKTRGQQVTLSCSPISGHRSVSWYQQTPGQGLQFLFEYFSETQRNKGNFPGRFSGRQFSNSRSEMNVSTLELGDSALYLCASADREVAQYQETQYFGPGTRLLVL.

The J gene is TRBJ1-2, the V gene TRBV7-9; 7 nucleotides align to TRBD1. The V gene end was trimmed by 5 bases and the J gene end by 5 bases; junction bases not matched to a gene: 5. The germline gives CDR1 SEHNR, CDR2 FQNEAQ (reference sequence). The CDR3 loop spans 13 amino acids. CDR3 region: CASSRDSVYGYTF. DNA for the CDR3: TGTGCCAGCAGCCGGGACAGTGTATATGGCTACACCTTC.

V usage is TRBV2 and J usage is TRBJ2-7; 7 nucleotides match TRBD1. The germline CDR1 and CDR2 sequences are SNHLY and FYNNEI. The CDR3 is made up of 13 amino acids. Trimming cost V 7 bases and J 7 bases; bases outside gene matches: 10. The chain's CDR3 is CASTLGQSMEQYF. The CDR3 region has the DNA TGTGCCAGCACTTTGGGACAGAGCATGGAGCAGTACTTC.

A word on this clone: An end of the junction does not agree with germline; a read error may underlie this. This chain joins TRBV14 and TRBJ1-1; D uncertain. The CDR3 extends over 13 amino acids. Germline V gene data show CDR1 as SGHDN and CDR2 as FVKESK. The CDR3 loop reads CASSQTRTGKGFF. For the CDR3, the DNA is TGTGCCAGCAGCCAGACGAGGACCGGGAAAGGATTTTTT.

The chain couples TRBV6-5 to TRBJ1-5, with D perhaps matching TRBD1 (6 bases). The V gene lost 11 bases and the J gene lost 4 bases, with 15 bases spanning the gap. The CDR3 extends over 13 amino acids. Germline CDR1 MNHEY, CDR2 SVGAGI. In DNA, the CDR3 is TGTGCCTCCCAGGGGCAAGCAAATCAGCCCCAGCATTTT. This gives the protein CASQGQANQPQHF.

The chain has TRBV5-1 and TRBJ1-1; D is uncertain. Trimming pared 2 bases from V and 4 bases from J, leaving 12 bases between. The CDR3 length is 14 residues. Per germline, CDR1 SGHRS and CDR2 YFSETQ. CDR3 in amino acids: CASSFQTLGTEAFF. CDR3 nucleotides: TGCGCCAGCAGCTTTCAGACATTAGGCACTGAAGCTTTCTTT. The full variable domain, in which reference TRBV5-1 and TRBJ1-1 provide the parts outside the CDR3, is KAGVTQTPRYLIKTRGQQVTLSCSPISGHRSVSWYQQTPGQGLQFLFEYFSETQRNKGNFPGRFSGRQFSNSRSEMNVSTLELGDSALYLCASSFQTLGTEAFFGQGTRLTVV.

The chain links TRBV6-5 to TRBJ2-5, with D possibly TRBD2 on 5 matching bases. The CDR3 loop spans 15 amino acids. V gave up 5 bases and J gave up 7 bases, with 20 bases separating them. Germline-derived CDR1 and CDR2 are MNHEY and SVGAGI. The CDR3 reads CASSPPGEGRVTQYF. For the CDR3, the DNA is TGTGCCAGCAGTCCCCCCGGCGAGGGTAGGGTGACCCAGTACTTC.

This clone appeared once. The chain combines TRBV5-8 with TRBJ2-7; D not resolved. With 2 bases removed from V and 7 bases from J, the gap between germline ends came to 10 bases. The CDR3 contains 12 residues. From germline, CDR1 is SGHTS and CDR2 YDEGEE. The CDR3 nucleotides read TGTGCCAGCAGCTTTTCGGGCGTTGAGCAGTACTTC. Translation: CASSFSGVEQYF.

The rearrangement links TRBV7-9 to TRBJ1-1; D ambiguous. CDR1 is SEHNR, CDR2 FQNEAQ, per germline (reference sequence). Trimming removed 1 base from V and 3 bases from J, with 6 bases in between. The CDR3 is 13 amino acids. The CDR3 reads CASSLVGDTEAFF. The CDR3, as DNA: TGTGCCAGCAGCTTAGTCGGGGACACTGAAGCTTTCTTT. The whole variable domain, filled in from reference TRBV7-9 and TRBJ1-1, reads DTGVSQNPRHKITKRGQNVTFRCDPISEHNRLYWYRQTLGQGPEFLTYFQNEAQLEKSRLLSDRFSAERPKGSFSTLEIQRTEQGDSAMYLCASSLVGDTEAFFGQGTRLTVV.

This rearrangement joins TRBV5-1 to TRBJ2-3, with 8 bases aligning to TRBD2. CDR3 size: 16 residues. Losses at the gene ends were 1 base for V and 2 bases for J; bases not matched to a gene: 6. CDR1 SGHRS and CDR2 YFSETQ come from the germline V gene. This CDR3 reads CASSLTVAGTTDTQYF. CDR3 coding DNA: TGCGCCAGCAGCTTGACGGTAGCGGGGACCACAGATACGCAGTATTTT.

The J gene is TRBJ2-3, the V gene TRBV7-6; 11 bases align to TRBD2. The junction had 6 bases not matched to a gene; V was cut back by 3 bases and J by 4 bases. Per germline, CDR1 SGHVS and CDR2 FNYEAQ. This CDR3 is 16 amino acids long. In DNA form, the CDR3 reads TGTGCCAGCAGCTTGTTAGCGGGAGGGCGCCCAGATACGCAGTATTTT. Its protein is CASSLLAGGRPDTQYF.

V and J are TRBV7-8 and TRBJ2-7; perhaps D is TRBD1 or TRBD2 (5 bases each). Between the trimmed V and J ends, which lost 5 bases and 6 bases, there was a span of 14 bases. Germline V gene sequence: CDR1 SGHVS, CDR2 FQNEAQ. This CDR3 comprises 13 residues. The CDR3 loop reads CASSPHGGSEQYF. DNA of the CDR3: TGTGCCAGCAGCCCCCATGGGGGTAGCGAGCAGTACTTC. Using reference TRBV7-8 and TRBJ2-7 for the parts outside the CDR3, the full variable domain is GAGVSQSPRYKVAKRGQDVALRCDPISGHVSLFWYQQALGQGPEFLTYFQNEAQLDKSGLPSDRFFAERPEGSVSTLKIQRTQQEDSAVYLCASSPHGGSEQYFGPGTRLTVT.

The table lists this clone with a count of one. The chain combines TRBV7-9 with TRBJ1-5; a possible D gene is TRBD1 (5 bases). The V gene lost 3 bases and the J gene lost 1 base, with 10 bases spanning the gap. This CDR3 is 15 amino acids long. Germline assignment: CDR1 SEHNR and CDR2 FQNEAQ (reference sequence). This CDR3 reads CASSLGDASNQPQHF. The CDR3 DNA reads TGTGCCAGCAGCTTGGGGGACGCGAGCAATCAGCCCCAGCATTTT. The whole variable domain, remainder taken from reference TRBV7-9 and TRBJ1-5, is DTGVSQNPRHKITKRGQNVTFRCDPISEHNRLYWYRQTLGQGPEFLTYFQNEAQLEKSRLLSDRFSAERPKGSFSTLEIQRTEQGDSAMYLCASSLGDASNQPQHFGDGTRLSIL.

There are a few counts of this clone. V is TRBV2 and J is TRBJ1-1; TRBD1 is a possible D gene (5 bases). CDR3 length: 14 amino acids. In germline, CDR1 is SNHLY, CDR2 FYNNEI. Trimming took 6 bases from V and 1 from J, leaving 12 bases between them. The CDR3 region is CASRSLGRNTEAFF. DNA for the CDR3: TGTGCCAGCAGGTCTTTGGGACGGAACACTGAAGCTTTCTTT.

The genes are TRBV15 and TRBJ1-5; D remains ambiguous. Trimming shortened V by 4 bases and J by 5 bases, and 12 bases separated the two germline ends. Looked up from germline, CDR1 is LNHNV and CDR2 is YYDKDF (reference sequence). CDR3 length: 14 amino acids. Written as DNA, the CDR3 is TGTGCCACCAGCATCCCTTCCTGGGATCAGCCCCAGCATTTT. Translation gives CATSIPSWDQPQHF.